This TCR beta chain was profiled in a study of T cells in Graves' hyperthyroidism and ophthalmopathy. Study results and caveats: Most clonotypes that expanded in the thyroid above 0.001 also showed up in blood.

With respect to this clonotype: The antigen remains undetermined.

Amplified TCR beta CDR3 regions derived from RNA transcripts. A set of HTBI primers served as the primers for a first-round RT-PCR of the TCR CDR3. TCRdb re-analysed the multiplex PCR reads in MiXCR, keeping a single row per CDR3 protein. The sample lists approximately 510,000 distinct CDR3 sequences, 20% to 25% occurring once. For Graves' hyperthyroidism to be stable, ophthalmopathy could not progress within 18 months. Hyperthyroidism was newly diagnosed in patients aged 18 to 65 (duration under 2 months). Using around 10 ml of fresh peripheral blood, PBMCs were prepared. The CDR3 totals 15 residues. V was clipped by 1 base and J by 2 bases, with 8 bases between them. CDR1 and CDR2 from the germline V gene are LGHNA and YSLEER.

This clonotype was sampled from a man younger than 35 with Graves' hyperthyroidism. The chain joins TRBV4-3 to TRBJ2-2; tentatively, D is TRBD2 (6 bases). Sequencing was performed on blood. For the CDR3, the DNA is TGCGCCAGCAGCCAAGGTAGCGGAAACACCGGGGAGCTGTTTTTT. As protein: CASSQGSGNTGELFF.